This TCR beta chain was obtained from a study of blood T cell repertoires in COVID-19. In the study overall: Material from acute and convalescent COVID-19 was sourced from the United States, Italy and Spain. Sample material is recorded as cDNA or gDNA derived from T cells, B-cell-depleted T cells, or PBMCs.

As originally analysed: Amplification from reference gene primers served as the basis for estimated nucleated cell counts. Profiled with immunoSEQ multiplex PCR; TCRdb holds only in-frame clones, not every one. D and trimming come from the DNA, and the V and J calls and clone size come from that table. This sample yields around 100,000 clones, of which 80% to 90% are seen a single time; roughly 14% belongs to the top ten. CDR1 and CDR2 from the germline V gene are SGHNT and YYREEE (reference sequence). Trimming removed 7 bases at V and 0 bases at J, with 8 bases between. The CDR3 runs to 13 residues. This clone was detected only a few times.

The chain recombines TRBV5-4 with TRBJ2-1, with a possible D match to TRBD2 (5 bases). The sequenced material came from peripheral blood. The TCR sequence derives from a man aged 45-60 years with acute or convalescent COVID-19. CDR3 in DNA: TGTGCCAGCCGGGAAATCTCCTACAATGAGCAGTTCTTC. This codes for CASREISYNEQFF.